The rows below give T cell receptor beta chains drawn from one sample of a study of graft-versus-host responses after intestinal transplantation. The assay was immunoSEQ multiplex PCR, and TCRdb's table has in-frame clones only and misses some. The sample lists 100,000 to 120,000 clones, roughly 93% occurring once. Antigens for these TCRs are unknown. Sequencing was performed on unstimulated CD8+ T cells sorted from spleen or lymph node cells, taken before intestinal transplant. The receptors come from a human donor who received an intestinal transplant. Each CDR3 is given with its conserved first and last residue. For some rows the clone size is stated as once, few or many, or as a class when expanded; others skip it.

TRBJ2-3 | TRBV5-6 | - | CASSPGLAGVDTQYF
TRBJ2-1 | TRBV7-9 | - | CASSPAGTRSAYYNEQFF
TRBJ2-7 | TRBV6-1 | - | CASSEPHEQYF
TRBJ2-1 | TRBV6-5 | - | CASRRFKMVEQFF
TRBJ2-1 | TRBV11-2 | - | CASSSISGRAYNEQFF
TRBJ2-1 | TRBV27 | - | CASSLGPYEQFF
TRBJ2-6 | TRBV7-9 | - | CASSLAVGGIGSGANVLTF
TRBJ2-4 | TRBV30 | - | CAWRHLAAVLNIQYF
TRBJ2-1 | TRBV27 | - | CASSSVAGYNEQFF
TRBJ2-1 | TRBV27 | once | CASSLGGSANEQFF
TRBJ1-2 | TRBV13 | - | CASSLGARPPGGYTF
TRBJ2-1 | TRBV19 | - | CASSLMGNEQFF
TRBJ2-3 | TRBV27 | once | CASSLALGRPTAVITDTQYF
TRBJ1-1 | TRBV6-1 | - | CAIPFGNTEAFF
TRBJ2-7 | TRBV29-1 | - | CSVAAYSYEQYF
TRBJ2-7 | TRBV7-2 | - | CASNPAGGGGSYEQYF
TRBJ1-5 | TRBV6-1 | - | CASSERDRHNQPQHF
TRBJ2-5 | TRBV27 | once | CASTETGGVETQYF
TRBJ2-1 | TRBV7-9 | - | CASSLALGVNNEQFF
TRBJ1-4 | TRBV6-7 | few | CASSYPRGLNEKLFF
TRBJ1-2 | TRBV27 | - | CASSLGRNYGYTF
TRBJ2-2 | TRBV29-1 | - | CSVEVSGSNTGELFF
TRBJ2-2 | TRBV27 | - | CASSLRDTGELFF
TRBJ1-3 | TRBV5-1 | - | CASSSSDRAGNTIYF
TRBJ2-2 | TRBV4-1 | - | CASSPDRAGELFF
TRBJ1-2 | TRBV2 | - | CASSVEEGTRLNYGYTF
TRBJ2-7 | TRBV6-1 | - | CASSESSLYEQYF
TRBJ1-5 | TRBV4-1 | - | CASSQVPQGDGQPQHF
TRBJ2-7 | TRBV11-1 | once | CASSLGVASYEQYF
TRBJ2-3 | TRBV27 | - | CASSLQGGTYTQYF
TRBJ1-3 | TRBV9 | - | CASSVGTGYGNTIYF
TRBJ2-6 | TRBV7-9 | - | CASSQRRDRVLAGANVLTF
TRBJ2-6 | TRBV9 | - | CASSGANVLTF
TRBJ2-1 | TRBV9 | - | CASSVGLGRLNEQFF
TRBJ2-7 | TRBV19 | - | CASSIFEGREQYF
TRBJ2-2 | TRBV5-6 | - | CASSLFSGELFF